The 19 T cell receptor beta chains presented below share a single source sample, sequenced in a study of blood T cells in healthy people across ages. Combining a sample-barcoded 5' primer with a J-beta primer mix, a second PCR ran for about 7 to 12 cycles. TCRdb called the 5' RACE reads again in MiXCR, with one record for every CDR3 protein. The data show some 1.7 million distinct CDR3 sequences, roughly 27% seen once. Source material: blood. These receptors were collected from a woman aged 25 to 45 in good health.

The CDR3 sequence is CSVDSGGRRETQYF. The CDR3 nucleotides are TGCAGCGTTGATTCGGGGGGCCGTAGAGAGACCCAGTACTTC. This chain joins TRBV29-1 and TRBJ2-5; D is possibly TRBD2 (7 bases). CDR1 is SQVTM, CDR2 ANQGSEA, per germline. The CDR3 runs 14 residues. V lost 3 bases, J lost 4 bases, and 15 bases lay in between. Complete variable domain (other parts from reference TRBV29-1 and TRBJ2-5): SAVISQKPSRDICQRGTSLTIQCQVDSQVTMMFWYRQQPGQSLTLIATANQGSEATYESGFVIDKFPISRPNLTFSTLTVSNMSPEDSSIYLCSVDSGGRRETQYFGPGTRLLVL.

This clonotype was detected only a few times. The V and J genes are TRBV7-2 and TRBJ2-7, with 11 positions matching TRBD2. Germline trimming cut 5 bases from V and 0 bases from J; bases unmatched to any gene: 6. CDR3 size: 16 residues. Germline values: CDR1 SGHTA, CDR2 FQGNSA. The CDR3 is CASSPTSGSHSYEQYF. The CDR3 nucleotides are TGTGCCAGCAGCCCTACTAGCGGGAGCCACTCCTACGAGCAGTACTTC.

This sequence joins TRBV5-5 and TRBJ2-7, with 11 bases identical to TRBD2. V trimming: 4 bases; J trimming: 0 bases; junction bases outside the gene matches: 3. The CDR3 spans 15 residues. The germline gives CDR1 SGHKS, CDR2 YYEKEE (reference sequence). The CDR3 sequence: CASSVGLAVSYEQYF. CDR3 nucleotides: TGTGCCAGCAGCGTGGGACTAGCGGTCTCCTACGAGCAGTACTTC.

About this clonotype: A read error may account for a junction end that differs from germline. The chain is built from TRBV7-3 and TRBJ2-2; 7 positions agree with TRBD1. This CDR3 spans 17 amino acids. Germline V lookup: CDR1 SGHTA, CDR2 FQGTGA. The CDR3 region is CASSFLHRDRVHGERFF. The CDR3 region has the DNA TGTGCCAGCAGCTTCCTACACCGAGACAGGGTACACGGGGAGCGGTTTTTT.

This clonotype was observed many times. The V and J genes are TRBV12-3 or TRBV12-4 and TRBJ1-2; D call uncertain. With 6 bases removed from V and 8 bases from J, the gap between germline ends came to 16 bases. The CDR3 extends over 13 amino acids. The CDR3 region has the DNA TGTGCCAGCAGCCCGCCGGGGAGTAGGGGCTACACCTTC. Translation gives CASSPPGSRGYTF.

In its sample, this clonotype was seen a few times. V is TRBV2 and J is TRBJ2-5, with D possibly being TRBD1 or TRBD2 (6 bases each). The CDR3 has 14 amino acids. Per the germline V gene, CDR1 is SNHLY and CDR2 is FYNNEI. Trimming removed 7 bases at V and 5 bases at J, with 17 bases between. CDR3 in DNA: TGTGCCAGCACCCCTCGGGGGCGCACGGAGACCCAGTACTTC. As protein: CASTPRGRTETQYF.

This clonotype was seen a few times. This chain uses TRBV9 with TRBJ2-1; tentatively, D is TRBD2 (6 bases). Germline lookup yields CDR1 SGDLS and CDR2 YYNGEE. There are 15 residues in the CDR3. Deletions cut 4 bases from V and 6 bases from J, with 17 bases between. CDR3 sequence (DNA): TGTGCCAGCAGCTTTTCCGGGAGTTGGGGCAATGAGCAGTTCTTC. The encoded protein is CASSFSGSWGNEQFF.

This clonotype was seen once. The chain is built from TRBV7-2 and TRBJ2-4; TRBD2 matches at 9 bases. This CDR3 spans 16 amino acids. Germline V CDR1 and CDR2: SGHTA, FQGNSA. Germline trimming cut 5 bases from V and 13 bases from J; bases unmatched to any gene: 18. The CDR3 DNA reads as TGTGCCAGCAGCACACAAACGGGACTAGCCTACAATGAGCAGTACTTC. Its translation is CASSTQTGLAYNEQYF.

This clonotype appeared many times. CDR3 nucleotides: TGTGCCAGCTCCGACGACAGGGACTATGGCTACACCTTC. Its protein is CASSDDRDYGYTF. The genes are TRBV18 and TRBJ1-2, with 7 bases that match TRBD1. V was clipped by 6 bases and J by 3 bases; unmatched bases: 4. The CDR3 extends over 13 amino acids. Per the germline V gene, CDR1 is KGHSH and CDR2 is LQKENI. Complete variable domain (other parts from reference TRBV18 and TRBJ1-2): NAGVMQNPRHLVRRRGQEARLRCSPMKGHSHVYWYRQLPEEGLKFMVYLQKENIIDESGMPKERFSAEFPKEGPSILRIQQVVRGDSAAYFCASSDDRDYGYTFGSGTRLTVV.

There are many counts of this clonotype. The CDR3 sequence is CSARDLAGGPHEQFF. The CDR3 region has the DNA TGCAGTGCTAGAGATCTAGCGGGGGGGCCTCATGAGCAGTTCTTC. The chain links TRBV20-1 to TRBJ2-1; 12 bases map to TRBD2. Germline assignment: CDR1 DFQATT and CDR2 SNEGSKA (reference sequence). This CDR3 has 15 amino acids. Germline trimming cut 0 bases from V and 8 bases from J; bases unmatched to any gene: 5.

This clonotype was detected a few times. The germline gene is not matched at one end of the junction; a read error may be the cause. The chain carries TRBV4-3 and TRBJ2-4, with a tentative D call TRBD1 (8 bases). The J call may be in error: the DNA end matches TRBJ2-7 better. Germline lookup yields CDR1 LGHNA and CDR2 YSLEER. There are 14 residues in the CDR3. The CDR3 loop reads CACSQGTGGDEQYF. For the CDR3, the DNA is TGCGCCTGCAGCCAAGGCACAGGGGGGGACGAGCAGTACTTC.

The rearrangement links TRBV24-1 to TRBJ1-2; perhaps TRBD1 as D (6 bases). V lost 6 bases, J lost 3 bases, and 19 bases lay in between. Germline loops: CDR1 KGHDR, CDR2 SFDVKD. The CDR3 spans 16 residues. The CDR3 bases are TGTGCCACCAGTCGGGCGGTGGACAGTTGTTACTATGGCTACACCTTC. Its translation is CATSRAVDSCYYGYTF.

J is TRBJ2-4 and V is TRBV6-5; TRBD1 matches 12 bases. J lost 6 bases, V lost 4 bases, and 13 bases had no gene match. CDR1 is MNHEY and CDR2 is SVGAGI in the germline V gene. This CDR3 spans 18 amino acids. Here the CDR3 DNA reads TGTGCCAGCAGTTCCCGTCCCCCGGGACAGGGGGCTTTAAACATTCAGTACTTC. Translated: CASSSRPPGQGALNIQYF.

The chain has TRBV7-2 and TRBJ2-3, with D maybe TRBD2 (5 bases). Trimming shortened V by 3 bases and J by 0 bases, and 13 bases separated the two germline ends. The CDR3 length is 16 residues. The germline V gene has CDR1 SGHTA and CDR2 FQGNSA. CDR3 sequence reads: CASSFPGVTSTDTQYF. The CDR3 bases are TGTGCCAGCAGCTTTCCCGGGGTGACTAGCACAGATACGCAGTATTTT. Based on the CDR3 plus reference TRBV7-2 and TRBJ2-3, the full variable domain is GAGVSQSPSNKVTEKGKDVELRCDPISGHTALYWYRQSLGQGLEFLIYFQGNSAPDKSGLPSDRFSAERTGGSVSTLTIQRTQQEDSAVYLCASSFPGVTSTDTQYFGPGTRLTVL.

The chain has TRBV2 and TRBJ2-7; 10 bases line up with TRBD2. From germline, CDR1 is SNHLY and CDR2 FYNNEI. J gave up 0 bases and V 5 bases, and 10 bases lay outside the gene matches. This CDR3 region has 17 residues. DNA of the CDR3: TGTGCCAGCAGTACAGACGTAGCGGGGGGAGTCTCCTACGAGCAGTACTTC. Translating it yields CASSTDVAGGVSYEQYF.

This clonotype has just a few counts. The chain is built from TRBV5-1 and TRBJ2-2; D possibly corresponds to TRBD2 (6 bases). Trimming shortened V by 5 bases and J by 4 bases, and 15 bases separated the two germline ends. From germline, CDR1 is SGHRS and CDR2 YFSETQ. The CDR3 is 15 amino acids. This chain's CDR3 is CASRVPGEGTGELFF. CDR3 nucleotides: TGCGCCAGCAGAGTGCCGGGAGAGGGCACCGGGGAGCTGTTTTTT.

This clonotype was seen a handful of times. The junction departs from the called germline gene at one end, perhaps through a read error. The chain recombines TRBV7-2 with TRBJ2-5, with D possibly matching TRBD1 (6 bases). CDR3 length: 13 amino acids. Germline V gene lookup returns CDR1 SGHTA and CDR2 FQGNSA. The CDR3 here is CACSPGQQETQYF. CDR3 DNA: TGTGCCTGCAGCCCCGGACAGCAAGAGACCCAGTACTTC.

This clonotype was counted a few times. The chain combines TRBV25-1 with TRBJ2-6, with no clear D. The length of the CDR3 is 12 residues. The ends were cut back, 2 bases at V and 6 bases at J, with 2 bases in the middle. CDR1 and CDR2 from the germline V gene are MGHDK and SYGVNS. The CDR3 DNA sequence: TGTGCCAGCAGTGAAGAGGCCAACGTCCTGACTTTC. Translation gives CASSEEANVLTF.

In the case of this clonotype: Sequence at one end of the junction differs from germline and may be a read error. The chain is built from TRBV6-6 and TRBJ2-1; D may be TRBD2 (7 bases). The CDR3 length is 14 residues. Germline values: CDR1 MNHNY, CDR2 SVGAGI (reference sequence). CDR3 DNA: TGTGCCAGCAGTGGAGGGGGGGCCTTGGATGAGCAGGTCTTC. Amino acid sequence: CASSGGGALDEQVF.